These 7 T cell receptor beta chains came from one sample sequenced in a study of T cell responses to AZD1222 COVID-19 vaccine (dated by TCRdb to the early 2020s). The method was the immunoSEQ multiplex PCR assay. The immuneACCESS repertoire file appears here via TCRdb, limited to in-frame rearrangements. These files lack a portion of the clones; in checked studies, under half of the deficit traces to unresolved V genes, and the cause of the others is not known. This sample comprises approximately 160,000 clones, roughly 94% of them detected only once. The top ten constitute 1% to 1.4% of the sample. In light of the paper, this sample's time point label describes: about 28 days (+/-7) after the second vaccine dose. The specimen was peripheral blood, collected 28 days after the second AZD1222 dose. Every receptor here comes from an adult who received the AZD1222 COVID-19 vaccine.

This clone has a handful of counts. V and J are TRBV6-5 and TRBJ2-7; TRBD1 matches at 7 bases. Germline V gene lookup returns CDR1 MNHEY and CDR2 SVGAGI. V lost 8 bases to trimming and J lost 1 base; unmatched junction nucleotides: 8. There are 14 residues in the CDR3. This chain's CDR3 is CASGEQGWSYEQYF. In nucleotides, the CDR3 is TGTGCCAGCGGGGAACAGGGGTGGTCCTACGAGCAGTACTTC.

This chain uses TRBV10-3 with TRBJ2-7, with 13 bases identical to TRBD2. This CDR3 is built from 15 residues. The J segment lost 2 bases and the V segment lost 7 bases, leaving 5 bases of the junction unmatched. Germline V gene data show CDR1 as ENHRY and CDR2 as SYGVKD. The CDR3 DNA follows: TGTGCCATCACTCCGACTAGCGGGGGGCCCTACGAGCAGTACTTC. As protein: CAITPTSGGPYEQYF.

The chain combines TRBV2 with TRBJ1-5, with D unclear. From germline, CDR1 is SNHLY and CDR2 FYNNEI. Deletions cut 7 bases from V and 2 bases from J, with 9 bases between. The CDR3 is 13 amino acids. Here the CDR3 DNA reads TGTGCCAGCAAAACGGATGGCAATCAGCCCCAGCATTTT. Translating it yields CASKTDGNQPQHF.

This clone was seen a single time. The rearrangement uses TRBV18 and TRBJ1-5, with TRBD1 as a possible D gene (6 bases). The V and J ends lost 3 bases and 3 bases respectively, with 18 bases between them. The CDR3 is 17 residues long. The V gene's germline CDR1 is KGHSH and CDR2 LQKENI. CDR3 DNA: TGTGCCAGCTCACCCGGAACAGGGAGAGTTGCCAATCAGCCCCAGCATTTT. Protein: CASSPGTGRVANQPQHF.

The chain is built from TRBV5-4 and TRBJ2-1; a possible D gene is TRBD1 (5 bases). The CDR3 runs to 16 residues. V lost 6 bases and J 7 bases, leaving 23 bases between the germline ends. Germline CDR1 and CDR2: SGHNT and YYREEE (reference sequence). The CDR3 is CASTLGGVMTVNEQFF. For the CDR3, the DNA is TGTGCCAGCACCTTAGGTGGCGTAATGACAGTTAATGAGCAGTTCTTC. The variable domain in full, with the rest retrieved from reference TRBV5-4 and TRBJ2-1, is ETGVTQSPTHLIKTRGQQVTLRCSSQSGHNTVSWYQQALGQGPQFIFQYYREEENGRGNFPPRFSGLQFPNYSSELNVNALELDDSALYLCASTLGGVMTVNEQFFGPGTRLTVL.

CDR3: CASRASITDREGNQPQHF. Here the CDR3 DNA reads TGTGCCAGCAGGGCTTCGATAACGGACAGGGAAGGCAATCAGCCCCAGCATTTT. The gene calls are TRBV27 and TRBJ1-5; 8 nucleotides line up with TRBD1. The CDR3 length is 18 residues. With V trimmed by 6 bases and J by 2 bases, 15 bases remained unmatched. Germline CDR1 MNHEY, CDR2 SMNVEV (reference sequence).

CDR3 in DNA: TGTGCCAGCAGTCCTAGCGGGGGGACCCTCTACGAGCAGTACTTC. This sequence encodes CASSPSGGTLYEQYF. The chain recombines TRBV9 with TRBJ2-7; 11 bases are a match to TRBD2. The CDR3 runs to 15 residues. Per the germline V gene, CDR1 is SGDLS and CDR2 is YYNGEE. The ends lost 5 bases at V and 3 bases at J; junction bases unmatched: 7.